The 31 T cell receptor beta chains given below trace back to one sample, sequenced in a study of T cell repertoires in cytomegalovirus infection. No antigen has been identified for these receptors. TCRdb used MiXCR to reprocess the reads, holding one entry per CDR3 protein. The data contain some 310,000 distinct CDR3 sequences, around 25% of them singletons. The sample consisted of cultured PBMCs, taken from culture after CMV antigen stimulation. These receptors all come from a human donor in good health (CMV status not recorded). Some clones in this sample may be carry-over from other donors' samples.

This clonotype showed up many times. V and J are TRBV7-8 and TRBJ2-1; D ambiguous. Germline CDR1 is SGHVS and CDR2 is FQNEAQ. The CDR3 extends over 12 amino acids. Trimming removed 5 bases at V and 5 bases at J, with 7 bases between. Here the CDR3 reads CASSREHNEQFF. DNA for the CDR3: TGTGCCAGCAGCCGAGAACACAATGAGCAGTTCTTC.

This clonotype was detected only a few times. This chain joins TRBV4-2 and TRBJ1-4; D is unclear. CDR1 and CDR2 (germline): LGHNA, YNFKEQ. V shed 1 base and J shed 0 bases, with 12 bases lying between them. CDR3 length: 17 amino acids. This CDR3 is CASSQVGSEATNEKLFF. CDR3 nucleotides: TGTGCCAGCAGCCAAGTGGGGTCGGAGGCAACTAATGAAAAACTGTTTTTT.

This clonotype was seen repeatedly, ten times or more. The chain combines TRBV6-5 with TRBJ1-3; D uncertain. Trimming stripped 0 bases from V and 4 bases from J, with 13 bases between. The germline V gene encodes CDR1 MNHEY and CDR2 SVGAGI. This CDR3 has 16 residues. CDR3 DNA: TGTGCCAGCAGTTACTCGAAAGACACTCAGGGAAACACCATATATTTT. It yields the protein CASSYSKDTQGNTIYF.

This clonotype was detected only a few times. The gene calls are TRBV7-9 and TRBJ1-3; D is ambiguous. Germline CDR1 SEHNR, CDR2 FQNEAQ (reference sequence). V gave up 5 bases and J gave up 0 bases, with 8 bases separating them. There are 14 residues in the CDR3. The CDR3 loop is CASSPTLSGNTIYF. CDR3 DNA sequence: TGTGCCAGCAGCCCGACACTCTCTGGAAACACCATATATTTT.

The V call is TRBV7-3, the J call TRBJ2-1; 8 bases line up with TRBD1. Germline trimming cut 6 bases from V and 9 bases from J; bases unmatched to any gene: 19. This CDR3 contains 17 residues. Germline CDR1 is SGHTA and CDR2 is FQGTGA. CDR3 protein: CASSQEGRQGALSEQFF. The DNA of the CDR3 is TGTGCCAGCAGTCAGGAAGGTCGTCAGGGGGCTTTGAGTGAGCAGTTCTTC.

This clonotype was observed many times. The chain combines TRBV6-1 with TRBJ1-6, with 9 bases identical to TRBD1. Germline CDR1 is MNHNS and CDR2 is SASEGT. V was clipped by 6 bases and J by 5 bases; unmatched bases: 2. The CDR3 has 14 amino acids. In DNA form, the CDR3 reads TGTGCCAGCAGACGGGACAGGGATAATTCACCCCTCCACTTT. This gives the protein CASRRDRDNSPLHF.

This chain links TRBV3-1 with TRBJ2-5; possibly TRBD1 or TRBD2 for D (5 bases each). The V gene lost 3 bases and the J gene lost 4 bases, with 9 bases spanning the gap. Germline values: CDR1 LGHDT, CDR2 YNNKEL (reference sequence). The length of the CDR3 is 13 residues. The CDR3 nucleotides read TGTGCCAGCAGCCAGACGAGGGGAGAGACCCAGTACTTC. Protein: CASSQTRGETQYF.

This clonotype appeared a few times. This chain links TRBV2 with TRBJ2-1, with D uncertain. CDR3 length: 17 residues. V lost 6 bases, J lost 0 bases, and 18 bases lay in between. Germline CDR1 is SNHLY and CDR2 is FYNNEI. DNA for the CDR3: TGTGCCAGCAGGGCTCGACTGTTAGTAAGCTCCTACAATGAGCAGTTCTTC. As protein: CASRARLLVSSYNEQFF.

The chain joins TRBV7-8 to TRBJ1-1, with TRBD1 identical over 9 bases. Trimming at V came to 5 bases and at J to 0 bases, leaving 19 bases not matched to a gene. Germline loops: CDR1 SGHVS, CDR2 FQNEAQ. This CDR3 region has 20 residues. The CDR3 reads CASSPHFRDRVLTLNTEAFF. The CDR3 DNA follows: TGTGCCAGCAGCCCACACTTCCGGGACAGGGTACTAACCCTGAACACTGAAGCTTTCTTT. The full variable domain, completed using reference TRBV7-8 and TRBJ1-1, is GAGVSQSPRYKVAKRGQDVALRCDPISGHVSLFWYQQALGQGPEFLTYFQNEAQLDKSGLPSDRFFAERPEGSVSTLKIQRTQQEDSAVYLCASSPHFRDRVLTLNTEAFFGQGTRLTVV.

This clonotype has ten or more counts. CDR3 loop: CASSLDGRNYGYTF. The CDR3 DNA follows: TGTGCCAGCAGCTTAGACGGCAGGAACTATGGCTACACCTTC. The chain joins TRBV7-2 to TRBJ1-2; D uncertain. Trimming took off 1 base at V and 2 bases at J, with 8 bases between the two ends. This CDR3 comprises 14 residues. CDR1 and CDR2 (germline): SGHTA, FQGNSA.

This clonotype was picked up many times. V usage is TRBV25-1 and J usage is TRBJ2-7; D is unresolved. The CDR3 runs to 11 residues. Germline CDR1 is MGHDK and CDR2 is SYGVNS. The CDR3 protein is CASSDGYVQYV. CDR3 bases: TGTGCCAGCAGTGACGGTTACGTGCAGTACGTC.

Many counts were recorded for this clonotype. This chain joins TRBV7-9 and TRBJ2-3; TRBD1 aligns across 9 bases. The CDR3 is 15 residues long. Trimming took 5 bases from V and 3 from J; bases not matched to a gene: 6. Germline values: CDR1 SEHNR, CDR2 FQNEAQ (reference sequence). This CDR3 is CASSQDRGMTDTQYF. CDR3 sequence (DNA): TGTGCCAGCAGCCAGGACAGGGGTATGACAGATACGCAGTATTTT. Full variable domain (outside the CDR3, taken from reference TRBV7-9 and TRBJ2-3): DTGVSQNPRHKITKRGQNVTFRCDPISEHNRLYWYRQTLGQGPEFLTYFQNEAQLEKSRLLSDRFSAERPKGSFSTLEIQRTEQGDSAMYLCASSQDRGMTDTQYFGPGTRLTVL.

V and J are TRBV5-4 and TRBJ2-1; 10 bases fit TRBD2. CDR3 length: 15 residues. The trim removed 5 bases at V and 8 bases at J, leaving 10 bases unmatched. CDR1 SGHNT and CDR2 YYREEE come from the germline V gene (reference sequence). In DNA form, the CDR3 reads TGTGCCAGCAGAAAATCTAGCGGGAGTAGCCATGAGCAGTTCTTC. It specifies CASRKSSGSSHEQFF.

This clonotype was picked up a small number of times. The chain employs TRBV4-1 and TRBJ2-3; 8 nucleotides agree with TRBD1. V was clipped by 0 bases and J by 1 base; unmatched bases: 9. The length of the CDR3 is 18 residues. Germline CDR1 and CDR2: MGHRA and YSYEKL. CDR3 amino acids: CASSQDATGTGGTDTQYF. Written as DNA, the CDR3 is TGCGCCAGCAGCCAAGATGCGACTGGGACAGGAGGCACAGATACGCAGTATTTT.

CDR3 residues: CASGETGNTDTQYF. The CDR3 nucleotides are TGTGCCAGCGGAGAGACAGGGAACACAGATACGCAGTATTTT. The chain employs TRBV7-2 and TRBJ2-3; 7 bases map to TRBD1. V shed 8 bases, J shed 2 bases, and the junction held 7 bases outside the gene matches. Per germline, CDR1 SGHTA and CDR2 FQGNSA. The CDR3 is 14 amino acids.

The chain employs TRBV27 and TRBJ2-3; D possibly corresponds to TRBD1 (6 bases). The germline CDR1 and CDR2 sequences are MNHEY and SMNVEV (reference sequence). CDR3 length: 12 residues. The V end lost 7 bases, the J end lost 3 bases, and 8 bases lay between the germline ends. The DNA for the CDR3 is TGTGCCAGCACCACAGGGACAGATACGCAGTATTTT. This encodes CASTTGTDTQYF.

J is TRBJ1-6 and V is TRBV10-3; D gene uncertain. CDR3 length: 16 amino acids. The germline V gene has CDR1 ENHRY and CDR2 SYGVKD. V shed 2 bases and J shed 2 bases, with 10 bases lying between them. The CDR3 region is CAISEAYLTYNSPLHF. CDR3 DNA: TGTGCCATCAGTGAGGCTTACCTGACCTATAATTCACCCCTCCACTTT.

The rearrangement uses TRBV11-3 and TRBJ2-4, with TRBD2 identical over 7 bases. V dropped 6 bases and J dropped 1; count of bases not matched to a gene: 6. CDR1 and CDR2 from the germline V gene are SGHNT and YENEEA. This CDR3 is built from 15 residues. The CDR3 reads CASSPGGSAKNIQYF. The CDR3 coding sequence is TGTGCCAGCAGTCCCGGGGGGTCTGCCAAAAACATTCAGTACTTC.

The CDR3 region is CASKALATGELFF. As DNA, the CDR3 is TGTGCCAGCAAGGCCCTCGCCACCGGGGAGCTGTTTTTT. The chain recombines TRBV6-1 with TRBJ2-2; no clear D. CDR1 is MNHNS, CDR2 SASEGT, per germline. Trimming left V 7 bases short and J 4 bases short, with 10 bases between. The CDR3 length is 13 residues.

Many counts were recorded for this clonotype. This chain links TRBV4-3 with TRBJ1-4; D call uncertain. This CDR3 comprises 17 residues. V was trimmed by 0 bases and J by 5 bases, leaving 16 bases between them. Germline CDR1 reads LGHNA; CDR2 reads YSLEER. The CDR3 region has the DNA TGCGCCAGCAGCCAAGAGGCGAAGCTCGGGGAAAATGAAAAACTGTTTTTT. Amino acid sequence: CASSQEAKLGENEKLFF.

The chain couples TRBV27 to TRBJ1-2, with 10 positions matching TRBD1. The CDR3 covers 16 residues. In germline, CDR1 is MNHEY, CDR2 SMNVEV (reference sequence). Trimming took 6 bases from V and 3 from J; bases not matched to a gene: 10. CDR3 region: CASSPGSGTGDYGYTF. DNA for the CDR3: TGTGCCAGCAGCCCCGGGTCAGGGACAGGGGACTATGGCTACACCTTC.

This clonotype appeared a few times. The CDR3 nucleotides read TGTGCCAGCAGTGTTCTCCCAGCGGGAGGGCAAGAGACCCAGTACTTC. The encoded protein is CASSVLPAGGQETQYF. The rearrangement links TRBV2 to TRBJ2-5; 10 bases line up with TRBD2. The CDR3 is 16 amino acids. From germline, CDR1 is SNHLY and CDR2 FYNNEI. V dropped 4 bases and J dropped 2; count of bases not matched to a gene: 7.

Only a few counts were recorded for this clonotype. The chain uses TRBV19 and TRBJ2-4, with TRBD1 identical over 9 bases. V dropped 7 bases and J dropped 4; count of bases not matched to a gene: 5. Looked up from germline, CDR1 is LNHDA and CDR2 is SQIVND (reference sequence). The CDR3 sequence is 14 residues long. The CDR3 nucleotides read TGTGCCAGTACCCCCGGGACAGGGAAAAACATTCAGTACTTC. It encodes CASTPGTGKNIQYF.

There are many counts of this clonotype. For the CDR3, the DNA is TGTGCCAGCAGCGGGGGACTAGCGGGAGGACTTCCCACAGATACGCAGTATTTT. Translated: CASSGGLAGGLPTDTQYF. The gene calls are TRBV9 and TRBJ2-3, with TRBD2 identical over 15 bases. J gave up 2 bases and V 3 bases, and 7 bases lay outside the gene matches. The CDR3 sequence is 18 residues long. Germline values: CDR1 SGDLS, CDR2 YYNGEE.

The CDR3 nucleotides read TGTGCCAGCAGTTTGTACAGGGGCTCTGGAAACACCATATATTTT. It codes for CASSLYRGSGNTIYF. The chain has TRBV28 and TRBJ1-3; 7 positions agree with TRBD1. Germline V CDR1 and CDR2: MDHEN, SYDVKM. Trimming removed 3 bases from V and 0 bases from J; junction bases left unmatched: 2. The CDR3 consists of 15 residues.

The chain is built from TRBV27 and TRBJ2-7; 7 bases align to TRBD1. Losses at the gene ends were 6 bases for V and 3 bases for J; bases not matched to a gene: 11. This CDR3 spans 15 amino acids. Germline V gene data show CDR1 as MNHEY and CDR2 as SMNVEV (reference sequence). The CDR3 spells CASSPGQVIGYEQYF. CDR3 coding DNA: TGTGCCAGCAGCCCAGGACAGGTTATAGGCTACGAGCAGTACTTC.

This chain uses TRBV7-8 with TRBJ1-2, with 8 bases matching TRBD1. The V segment lost 4 bases and the J segment 4 bases; nucleotides outside the gene matches: 5. Germline CDR1 reads SGHVS; CDR2 reads FQNEAQ. The CDR3 loop spans 14 amino acids. This CDR3 reads CASSCKQGGYGYTF. CDR3 sequence (DNA): TGTGCCAGCAGCTGCAAACAGGGGGGCTATGGCTACACCTTC.

This chain links TRBV6-6 with TRBJ2-5; possibly TRBD2 for D (5 bases). Deletions cut 5 bases from V and 7 bases from J, with 17 bases between. There are 14 residues in the CDR3. Germline CDR1 reads MNHNY; CDR2 reads SVGAGI (reference sequence). This CDR3 is CASSLRSRGGTQYF. CDR3 DNA sequence: TGTGCCAGCAGTCTGCGGAGCCGAGGAGGGACCCAGTACTTC.

This chain joins TRBV6-2 or TRBV6-3 and TRBJ2-5, with TRBD2 identical over 8 bases. J lost 5 bases, V lost 5 bases, and 13 bases had no gene match. Germline CDR1 MNHEY, CDR2 SVGEGT. CDR3 size: 16 residues. The CDR3 coding sequence is TGTGCCAGCAGTCTAGATCCGGGACGACTAGCGGAGACCCAGTACTTC. It translates to CASSLDPGRLAETQYF.

V and J are TRBV5-1 and TRBJ1-2; D is ambiguous. The V and J ends lost 1 base and 6 bases respectively, with 13 bases between them. This CDR3 has 14 amino acids. The germline gives CDR1 SGHRS, CDR2 YFSETQ. The chain's CDR3 is CASSLRPGLNGYTF. The CDR3 nucleotides are TGCGCCAGCAGCTTGCGTCCCGGGTTGAATGGCTACACCTTC.

J is TRBJ2-5 and V is TRBV5-1; 11 bases line up with TRBD2. J was trimmed by 5 bases and V by 4 bases; bases with no gene match: 10. Germline V CDR1 and CDR2: SGHRS, YFSETQ. The CDR3 runs 16 residues. The CDR3 DNA follows: TGCGCCAGCAGCCAACTAGCGGGAGTAGGCATGGAGACCCAGTACTTC. Its protein is CASSQLAGVGMETQYF.